This paragraph covers one T cell receptor (beta chain) sequence. The antigen remains undetermined. Germline V gene sequence: CDR1 SNHLY, CDR2 FYNNEI. CDR3 length equals 14 residues. Trimming cost V 4 bases and J 5 bases; bases outside gene matches: 4. The data originate from a study of T cell responses to AZD1222 COVID-19 vaccine. Study at large: Second-dose groups at about 4 or about 12 weeks were pooled.

General study results and limits: Distributed over spike, vaccine-associated CD4 TCRs predominated at 160-218 and 743-854.

Only in-frame clones appear in the TCRdb table, and some are missing; sequencing was by immunoSEQ multiplex PCR. This sample has roughly 150,000 clones, with roughly 88% found just once. This TCR derives from an adult in good health. The chain employs TRBV2 and TRBJ1-2; 10 positions match TRBD1. Source: peripheral blood, taken on day 0 of AZD1222 vaccination. CDR3 nucleotides: TGTGCCAGCAGTGGGGACAGGGGAGAATATGGCTACACCTTC. Translation: CASSGDRGEYGYTF.